This TCR beta chain comes out of a study of OX40 agonist ivuxolimab in advanced cancers. As for the study in general: The dose of intravenous ivuxolimab that patients received every 2 weeks ranged from 0.01 to 10 mg/kg. Eligibility admitted prior anti-PD-1, anti-PD-L1 or anti-CTLA-4 therapy; about 40% had some.

Notes on this clone: Its antigen remains unidentified.

Germline CDR1 and CDR2: SGHNT and YENEEA. V lost 1 base, J lost 6 bases, and 1 base lay in between. This CDR3 comprises 11 residues. Sequencing was performed with immunoSEQ multiplex PCR; in TCRdb, only in-frame clones are kept and a portion is missing. Among roughly 32,000 clones listed, roughly 80% were seen once. Study outcomes and limitations: Low levels of normalized T-cell clonal expansion also appeared in some nonresponders.

Specimen: CD4+ or CD8+ T cells sorted from blood, collected in a trial of the OX40 agonist ivuxolimab. This chain links TRBV11-3 with TRBJ2-1; D not resolved. The TCR comes from an adult with an advanced solid tumor such as melanoma, head and neck, liver or kidney cancer. This CDR3 reads CASSLGNEQFF. The CDR3 nucleotides are TGTGCCAGCAGCTTAGGCAATGAGCAGTTCTTC.